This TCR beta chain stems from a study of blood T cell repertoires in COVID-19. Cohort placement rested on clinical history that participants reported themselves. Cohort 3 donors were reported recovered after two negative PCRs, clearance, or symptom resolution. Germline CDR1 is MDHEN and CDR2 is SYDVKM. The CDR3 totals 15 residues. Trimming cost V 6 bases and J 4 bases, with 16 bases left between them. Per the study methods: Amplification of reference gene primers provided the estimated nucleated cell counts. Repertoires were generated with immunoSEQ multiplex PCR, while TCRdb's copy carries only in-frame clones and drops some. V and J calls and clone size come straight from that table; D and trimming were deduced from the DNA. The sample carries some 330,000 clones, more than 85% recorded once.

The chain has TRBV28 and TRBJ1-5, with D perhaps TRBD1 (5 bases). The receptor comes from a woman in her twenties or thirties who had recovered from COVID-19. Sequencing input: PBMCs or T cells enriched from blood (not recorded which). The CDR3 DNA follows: TGTGCCAGCAGAACGCCGGGACTAGGAAATCAGCCCCAGCATTTT. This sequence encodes CASRTPGLGNQPQHF. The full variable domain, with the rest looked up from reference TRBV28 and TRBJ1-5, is DVKVTQSSRYLVKRTGEKVFLECVQDMDHENMFWYRQDPGLGLRLIYFSYDVKMKEKGDIPEGYSVSREKKERFSLILESASTNQTSMYLCASRTPGLGNQPQHFGDGTRLSIL.